The next 24 T cell receptor beta chains were all read from a single sample in a study of blood T cell repertoires in COVID-19. TCRdb's copy holds only in-frame clones and misses some; the assay was immunoSEQ multiplex PCR. The repertoire has 100,000 to 150,000 clones, approximately 90% of them found once; the top ten carry roughly 2.2%. Source material: peripheral blood. The receptor set was obtained from a man between 70 and 80 years old with active COVID-19.

The CDR3 loop is CASSVVGPGELFF. DNA of the CDR3: TGTGCCAGTAGTGTGGTGGGGCCCGGGGAGCTGTTTTTT. The V call is TRBV19, the J call TRBJ2-2; D is perhaps TRBD1 (5 bases). Between the trimmed V and J ends, which lost 5 bases and 6 bases, there was a span of 10 bases. CDR1 and CDR2 from the germline V gene are LNHDA and SQIVND (reference sequence). CDR3 length: 13 amino acids.

The chain couples TRBV28 to TRBJ1-2, with no clear D. This CDR3 spans 12 amino acids. Trimming shortened V by 2 bases and J by 4 bases, and 5 bases separated the two germline ends. Germline V gives CDR1 MDHEN, CDR2 SYDVKM. CDR3 loop: CASSLQRYGYTF. CDR3 DNA sequence: TGTGCCAGCAGTTTACAGCGCTATGGCTACACCTTC.

The J gene is TRBJ2-7, the V gene TRBV6-5, with 12 bases that match TRBD2. The ends lost 7 bases at V and 2 bases at J; junction bases unmatched: 6. The germline V gene encodes CDR1 MNHEY and CDR2 SVGAGI. This CDR3 comprises 15 residues. The CDR3 spells CASMRTSGNTYEQYF. The CDR3 bases are TGTGCCAGCATGCGGACTAGCGGGAACACCTACGAGCAGTACTTC.

The chain is built from TRBV7-9 and TRBJ1-1, with TRBD1 matching 7 bases. CDR1 and CDR2 (germline): SEHNR, FQNEAQ (reference sequence). V was pared by 4 bases and J by 1 base, with 6 bases of the junction left unmatched. The CDR3 runs 15 residues. The CDR3 sequence: CASSSRQGRNTEAFF. The DNA of the CDR3 is TGTGCCAGCAGCTCCCGACAGGGAAGGAACACTGAAGCTTTCTTT.

V and J are TRBV10-2 and TRBJ1-3; 10 positions match TRBD1. The ends lost 1 base at V and 4 bases at J; junction bases unmatched: 7. Germline loops: CDR1 WSHSY, CDR2 SAAADI. The CDR3 sequence is 17 residues long. The CDR3 coding sequence is TGCGCCAGCAGTGAGTTGTTTCCGGGACAGGGGGGAAACACCATATATTTT. Translating it yields CASSELFPGQGGNTIYF.

V and J are TRBV5-1 and TRBJ2-1; TRBD2 matches 10 bases. J was trimmed by 8 bases and V by 3 bases; bases with no gene match: 11. The germline V gene has CDR1 SGHRS and CDR2 YFSETQ. The CDR3 loop spans 16 amino acids. CDR3 nucleotide sequence: TGCGCCAGCAGCTCCCCCGGACTAGCGGTCGGGCATGAGCAGTTCTTC. This encodes CASSSPGLAVGHEQFF.

J is TRBJ2-7 and V is TRBV11-2; perhaps TRBD2 as D (5 bases). V lost 4 bases, J lost 0 bases, and 13 bases lay in between. The CDR3 length is 15 residues. Germline CDR1 is SGHAT and CDR2 is FQNNGV. This chain's CDR3 is CASSSSGMSSYEQYF. For the CDR3, the DNA is TGTGCCAGCAGCTCCTCCGGGATGAGCTCCTACGAGCAGTACTTC.

In this sample, this clone turned up once. This chain uses TRBV4-3 with TRBJ2-7; TRBD2 agrees at 10 bases. The CDR3 sequence is 17 residues long. Germline V gene sequence: CDR1 LGHNA, CDR2 YSLEER. V trimming: 3 bases; J trimming: 3 bases; junction bases outside the gene matches: 11. DNA of the CDR3: TGCGCCAGCAGCCAGGGAGAATCCGGGACTAGCGTCTACGAGCAGTACTTC. Its translation: CASSQGESGTSVYEQYF.

The chain carries TRBV11-3 and TRBJ1-1; the D gene is possibly TRBD1 (6 bases). The germline CDR1 and CDR2 sequences are SGHNT and YENEEA. This CDR3 comprises 15 residues. V shed 0 bases and J shed 4 bases, with 12 bases lying between them. The CDR3 protein is CASSLDGGAGTEAFF. CDR3 DNA: TGTGCCAGCAGCTTAGATGGGGGCGCTGGCACTGAAGCTTTCTTT.

The genes are TRBV19 and TRBJ1-3; D call uncertain. The germline CDR1 and CDR2 sequences are LNHDA and SQIVND (reference sequence). The CDR3 length is 13 residues. V was shortened by 5 bases and J by 4 bases, with 9 bases between the two germline ends. CDR3: CASSPSTGNTIYF. In DNA form, the CDR3 reads TGTGCCAGTAGTCCCTCTACGGGAAACACCATATATTTT.

This clone was seen only once. The V call is TRBV6-2 or TRBV6-3, the J call TRBJ1-1, with D hard to call. Trimming took off 6 bases at V and 1 base at J, with 9 bases between the two ends. CDR1 and CDR2 (germline): MNHEY, SVGEGT. This CDR3 has 13 residues. This CDR3 is CASSSLRNTEAFF. DNA of the CDR3: TGTGCCAGCAGCTCCCTTCGGAACACTGAAGCTTTCTTT.

The V call is TRBV4-1, the J call TRBJ2-2, with TRBD2 as a possible D gene (6 bases). Trimming took 4 bases from V and 1 from J, leaving 13 bases between them. Germline CDR1 reads MGHRA; CDR2 reads YSYEKL. This CDR3 is 16 amino acids long. The CDR3: CASSPGLKVNTGELFF. In nucleotides, the CDR3 is TGCGCCAGCAGCCCGGGACTCAAGGTGAACACCGGGGAGCTGTTTTTT.

The rearrangement links TRBV14 to TRBJ1-5; TRBD1 agrees at 9 bases. From germline, CDR1 is SGHDN and CDR2 FVKESK. V lost 4 bases to trimming and J lost 5 bases; unmatched junction nucleotides: 15. The CDR3 extends over 18 amino acids. Here the CDR3 reads CASSPYRDRVAPDQPQHF. DNA of the CDR3: TGTGCCAGCAGCCCGTACCGGGACAGGGTTGCCCCAGATCAGCCCCAGCATTTT. Filled out from reference TRBV14 and TRBJ1-5, the complete variable domain reads EAGVTQFPSHSVIEKGQTVTLRCDPISGHDNLYWYRRVMGKEIKFLLHFVKESKQDESGMPNNRFLAERTGGTYSTLKVQPAELEDSGVYFCASSPYRDRVAPDQPQHFGDGTRLSIL.

The CDR3 nucleotides read TGCGCCAGCAGCCAAGGTTGGACAACATCTTACAATGAGCAGTTCTTC. It translates to CASSQGWTTSYNEQFF. This rearrangement joins TRBV4-1 to TRBJ2-1; D possibly corresponds to TRBD1 (5 bases). Germline CDR1 is MGHRA and CDR2 is YSYEKL. CDR3 size: 16 residues. Trimming stripped 1 base from V and 4 bases from J, with 14 bases between.

J is TRBJ2-5 and V is TRBV7-2, with a possible D match to TRBD2 (5 bases). The V end lost 2 bases, the J end lost 1 base, and 11 bases lay between the germline ends. The CDR3 runs to 15 residues. CDR1 and CDR2 (germline): SGHTA, FQGNSA. The CDR3 DNA is TGTGCCAGCAGCTTAAGCGGACGAATCCAAGAGACCCAGTACTTC. The encoded protein is CASSLSGRIQETQYF. Using reference TRBV7-2 and TRBJ2-5 for the parts outside the CDR3, the full variable domain is GAGVSQSPSNKVTEKGKDVELRCDPISGHTALYWYRQSLGQGLEFLIYFQGNSAPDKSGLPSDRFSAERTGGSVSTLTIQRTQQEDSAVYLCASSLSGRIQETQYFGPGTRLLVL.

The chain couples TRBV2 to TRBJ1-1; TRBD1 is a possible D gene (5 bases). Germline V lookup: CDR1 SNHLY, CDR2 FYNNEI. Trimming left V 1 base short and J 1 base short, with 13 bases between. The length of the CDR3 is 16 residues. CDR3 sequence: CASSEVNLGQNTEAFF. The CDR3 DNA sequence: TGTGCCAGCAGTGAAGTAAATCTCGGACAGAACACTGAAGCTTTCTTT.

The genes are TRBV28 and TRBJ2-1; 7 nucleotides line up with TRBD2. The junction had 10 bases not matched to a gene; V was cut back by 6 bases and J by 8 bases. CDR3 size: 14 residues. Germline V lookup: CDR1 MDHEN, CDR2 SYDVKM. Here the CDR3 DNA reads TGTGCCAGCAGGGATGGCGGGAGTCTCGATGAGCAGTTCTTC. Protein sequence: CASRDGGSLDEQFF. Together with reference TRBV28 and TRBJ2-1, the CDR3 gives the full variable domain: DVKVTQSSRYLVKRTGEKVFLECVQDMDHENMFWYRQDPGLGLRLIYFSYDVKMKEKGDIPEGYSVSREKKERFSLILESASTNQTSMYLCASRDGGSLDEQFFGPGTRLTVL.

Only a few counts were recorded for this clone. The chain recombines TRBV4-1 with TRBJ1-4; possibly TRBD1 for D (5 bases). The CDR3 is made up of 14 amino acids. Germline V CDR1 and CDR2: MGHRA, YSYEKL. The V and J ends lost 5 bases and 2 bases respectively, with 9 bases between them. CDR3 DNA sequence: TGCGCCAGCAGCAGGACAATGACTAATGAAAAACTGTTTTTT. Translating gives CASSRTMTNEKLFF.

J is TRBJ1-2 and V is TRBV7-9; TRBD1 is a possible D gene (6 bases). The CDR3 is 18 residues long. Germline values: CDR1 SEHNR, CDR2 FQNEAQ (reference sequence). Between the trimmed V and J ends, which lost 3 bases and 4 bases, there was a span of 24 bases. The CDR3 DNA reads TGTGCCAGCAGCTTCTTCACCCCTCGGCCCGGGACACTCTATGGCTACACCTTC. Its translation: CASSFFTPRPGTLYGYTF. Drawing the rest from reference TRBV7-9 and TRBJ1-2, the complete variable domain is DTGVSQNPRHKITKRGQNVTFRCDPISEHNRLYWYRQTLGQGPEFLTYFQNEAQLEKSRLLSDRFSAERPKGSFSTLEIQRTEQGDSAMYLCASSFFTPRPGTLYGYTFGSGTRLTVV.

The CDR3 loop reads CASSSLGGPEAFF. CDR3 coding DNA: TGTGCCAGCTCAAGTTTAGGAGGCCCTGAAGCTTTCTTT. The V gene is TRBV18, the J gene TRBJ1-1; D gene uncertain. The CDR3 length is 13 residues. V was cut by 5 bases and J by 6 bases, with 13 bases left in between. Germline CDR1 KGHSH, CDR2 LQKENI.

The chain couples TRBV6-5 to TRBJ1-5, with D unclear. Trimming took off 0 bases at V and 6 bases at J, with 6 bases between the two ends. This CDR3 region has 13 residues. Germline V gives CDR1 MNHEY, CDR2 SVGAGI. DNA of the CDR3: TGTGCCAGCAGTTACTCGAGTGGTCAGCCCCAGCATTTT. It translates to CASSYSSGQPQHF.

The chain joins TRBV27 to TRBJ2-1; 8 bases line up with TRBD1. The CDR3 is 14 amino acids. Losses at the gene ends were 4 bases for V and 7 bases for J; bases not matched to a gene: 6. Looked up from germline, CDR1 is MNHEY and CDR2 is SMNVEV (reference sequence). CDR3 protein: CASSYQGAGNEQFF. The CDR3 coding sequence is TGTGCCAGCAGTTATCAGGGGGCCGGGAATGAGCAGTTCTTC.

This clone was seen a single time. V gene TRBV9 combines with J gene TRBJ2-5; D may be TRBD2 (5 bases). The CDR3 has 16 amino acids. V lost 0 bases, J lost 1 base, and 13 bases lay in between. Germline CDR1 and CDR2: SGDLS and YYNGEE. The CDR3 DNA is TGTGCCAGCAGCGTAGGGGTTGCGGGCCTCCAAGAGACCCAGTACTTC. Translated, it gives CASSVGVAGLQETQYF. Drawing the rest from reference TRBV9 and TRBJ2-5, the complete variable domain is DSGVTQTPKHLITATGQRVTLRCSPRSGDLSVYWYQQSLDQGLQFLIQYYNGEERAKGNILERFSAQQFPDLHSELNLSSLELGDSALYFCASSVGVAGLQETQYFGPGTRLLVL.

This rearrangement joins TRBV10-3 to TRBJ2-5; TRBD2 matches at 10 bases. This CDR3 has 14 residues. Trimming at V came to 10 bases and at J to 9 bases, leaving 14 bases not matched to a gene. The germline V gene encodes CDR1 ENHRY and CDR2 SYGVKD. CDR3 sequence: CASGTSAPPGAQYF. The DNA of the CDR3 is TGTGCCAGTGGGACTAGCGCTCCACCTGGGGCCCAGTACTTC.